Presented here are 14 T cell receptor beta chains from one specimen sequenced in a study of sequential checkpoint blockade in melanoma. The data were produced by immunoSEQ multiplex PCR, yet TCRdb's version contains in-frame clones alone and is incomplete. The table records just under 20,000 clones, 75% to 85% of them present only once. Treatment meaning: randomized to nivolumab then ipilimumab (arm A) or the reverse (arm B). This specimen consisted of CD8+ T cells sorted from blood (inferred from file names), obtained from a patient given nivolumab and ipilimumab in sequence. These receptors all stem from a human donor with melanoma.

The rearrangement joins TRBV5-6 to TRBJ1-1, with D tentatively TRBD1 (6 bases). CDR3 length: 15 amino acids. The V and J ends lost 2 bases and 1 base respectively, with 12 bases between them. Germline CDR1 and CDR2: SGHDT and YYEEEE. CDR3 region: CASSFNQGPNTEAFF. CDR3 sequence (DNA): TGTGCCAGCAGCTTCAATCAGGGGCCGAACACTGAAGCTTTCTTT.

The rearrangement joins TRBV5-6 to TRBJ1-1; 7 bases agree with TRBD1. The CDR3 is 14 residues long. Trimming at V came to 3 bases and at J to 1 base, leaving 3 bases not matched to a gene. The germline V gene encodes CDR1 SGHDT and CDR2 YYEEEE. CDR3 DNA sequence: TGTGCCAGCAGCTCCGGGACAGAGAACACTGAAGCTTTCTTT. This encodes CASSSGTENTEAFF.

V and J are TRBV11-2 and TRBJ1-1; D gene ambiguous. There are 15 residues in the CDR3. Trimming cost V 1 base and J 4 bases, with 13 bases left between them. Germline CDR1 SGHAT, CDR2 FQNNGV. CDR3 DNA sequence: TGTGCCAGCAGCTTAGTCGCGGGAGGAGGCACTGAAGCTTTCTTT. Its translation is CASSLVAGGGTEAFF.

The genes are TRBV11-2 and TRBJ1-2; weak D call: TRBD1 (6 bases). V lost 0 bases and J lost 8, with 16 bases in between. The CDR3 spans 15 residues. The V gene's germline CDR1 is SGHAT and CDR2 FQNNGV. This CDR3 reads CASSLEGGRTVGYTF. CDR3 sequence (DNA): TGTGCCAGCAGCTTAGAGGGGGGGAGGACAGTAGGCTACACCTTC.

This chain joins TRBV13 and TRBJ2-7; 7 bases map to TRBD1. The germline CDR1 and CDR2 sequences are PRHDT and FYEKMQ (reference sequence). This CDR3 is built from 13 residues. The ends lost 5 bases at V and 1 base at J; junction bases unmatched: 2. The CDR3 region is CASSQGESYEQYF. In DNA form, the CDR3 reads TGTGCCAGCAGCCAGGGGGAGTCCTACGAGCAGTACTTC.

This chain uses TRBV7-9 with TRBJ1-4; 8 bases match TRBD1. There are 14 residues in the CDR3. V lost 5 bases and J lost 3; bases outside the gene matches: 2. From germline, CDR1 is SEHNR and CDR2 FQNEAQ (reference sequence). CDR3 nucleotide sequence: TGTGCCAGCAGCCAGGGGGCTTCTAATGAAAAACTGTTTTTT. This codes for CASSQGASNEKLFF.

The chain carries TRBV4-2 and TRBJ2-7, with TRBD2 identical over 9 bases. The CDR3 spans 12 residues. Germline V gene sequence: CDR1 LGHNA, CDR2 YNFKEQ. In DNA, the CDR3 is TGTGCGCGGGGGGGATATCCCTACGAGCAGTACTTC. Amino acid sequence: CARGGYPYEQYF.

V is TRBV6-5 and J is TRBJ2-7; 10 positions match TRBD2. Germline V gives CDR1 MNHEY, CDR2 SVGAGI. V lost 5 bases to trimming and J lost 3 bases; unmatched junction nucleotides: 1. This CDR3 region has 13 residues. CDR3 sequence (DNA): TGTGCCAGCAGTCTAGCGGGAGTCTACGAGCAGTACTTC. Translation gives CASSLAGVYEQYF.

A few counts support this clone. The chain is built from TRBV28 and TRBJ1-5; the D is unclear. The CDR3 sequence is 12 residues long. From germline, CDR1 is MDHEN and CDR2 SYDVKM. Trimming stripped 5 bases from V and 4 bases from J, with 6 bases between. The CDR3, as DNA: TGTGCCAGCAGTCCAGTTAATCAGCCCCAGCATTTT. This translates into CASSPVNQPQHF.

The CDR3 sequence: CASAGGTGDHRDTEAFF. The DNA of the CDR3 is TGTGCCAGCGCGGGGGGAACAGGAGACCACCGGGACACTGAAGCTTTCTTT. The rearrangement uses TRBV25-1 and TRBJ1-1; D may be TRBD1 (5 bases). V gave up 8 bases and J gave up 3 bases, with 25 bases separating them. Germline CDR1 reads MGHDK; CDR2 reads SYGVNS. There are 17 residues in the CDR3.

The chain has TRBV6-5 and TRBJ1-2, with a weak D call TRBD1 (6 bases). CDR1 and CDR2 (germline): MNHEY, SVGAGI. The ends were cut back, 2 bases at V and 2 bases at J, with 9 bases in the middle. The CDR3 extends over 14 amino acids. CDR3 amino acids: CASSYVRGNYGYTF. For the CDR3, the DNA is TGTGCCAGCAGTTACGTAAGGGGGAACTATGGCTACACCTTC.

This sequence joins TRBV5-1 and TRBJ1-4; the D is unclear. Trimming pared 4 bases from V and 0 bases from J, leaving 4 bases between. The CDR3 has 13 residues. Germline assignment: CDR1 SGHRS and CDR2 YFSETQ. The CDR3 region is CASSPATNEKLFF. The CDR3 nucleotides read TGCGCCAGCAGCCCGGCAACTAATGAAAAACTGTTTTTT. Full variable domain (outside the CDR3, taken from reference TRBV5-1 and TRBJ1-4): KAGVTQTPRYLIKTRGQQVTLSCSPISGHRSVSWYQQTPGQGLQFLFEYFSETQRNKGNFPGRFSGRQFSNSRSEMNVSTLELGDSALYLCASSPATNEKLFFGSGTQLSVL.

Only a few counts were recorded for this clone. The chain couples TRBV7-9 to TRBJ2-7; D may be TRBD1 (5 bases). V was shortened by 6 bases and J by 0 bases, with 12 bases between the two germline ends. This CDR3 has 14 amino acids. Looked up from germline, CDR1 is SEHNR and CDR2 is FQNEAQ (reference sequence). The CDR3 DNA sequence: TGTGCCAGCAGTCAGACAGTTAGCTCCTACGAGCAGTACTTC. Its translation: CASSQTVSSYEQYF.

This rearrangement joins TRBV27 to TRBJ1-1; a weak D match, TRBD1 (6 bases). Trimming pared 6 bases from V and 7 bases from J, leaving 9 bases between. The CDR3 has 11 amino acids. Germline V lookup: CDR1 MNHEY, CDR2 SMNVEV (reference sequence). CDR3 bases: TGTGCCAGCAGGCAGGGGAATGAAGCTTTCTTT. As protein: CASRQGNEAFF.